This TCR beta chain stems from a study of blood T cell repertoires in COVID-19. Study in general: Sites across the United States, Italy and Spain contributed samples from acute and convalescent COVID-19. PBMCs, B-cell-depleted T cells, or T cells provided the cDNA or gDNA that made up the material.

Method: immunoSEQ multiplex PCR; TCRdb's copy keeps in-frame clones and lacks some. This table holds fewer than 200,000 clones, approximately 85% found once. The CDR3 is made up of 12 amino acids. Trimming removed 5 bases at V and 3 bases at J, with 7 bases between. Germline V CDR1 and CDR2: MNHNY, SVGAGI (reference sequence). The TCR sequence derives from a man in his forties or fifties with acute or convalescent COVID-19. The material sequenced was peripheral blood. V is TRBV6-6 and J is TRBJ1-1; D call uncertain. The CDR3 DNA reads as TGTGCCAGCAGTATACGGGACACTGAAGCTTTCTTT. It translates to CASSIRDTEAFF.